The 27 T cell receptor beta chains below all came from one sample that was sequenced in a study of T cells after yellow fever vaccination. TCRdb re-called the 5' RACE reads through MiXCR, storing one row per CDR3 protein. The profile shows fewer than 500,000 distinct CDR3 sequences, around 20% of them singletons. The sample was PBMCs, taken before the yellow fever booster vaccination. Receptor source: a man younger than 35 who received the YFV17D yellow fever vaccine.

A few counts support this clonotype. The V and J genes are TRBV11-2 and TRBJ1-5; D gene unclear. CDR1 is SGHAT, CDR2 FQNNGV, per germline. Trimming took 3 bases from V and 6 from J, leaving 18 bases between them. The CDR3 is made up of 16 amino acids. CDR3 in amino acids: CASSFDGFAITQPQHF. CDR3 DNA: TGTGCCAGCAGCTTCGACGGGTTTGCTATTACTCAGCCCCAGCATTTT.

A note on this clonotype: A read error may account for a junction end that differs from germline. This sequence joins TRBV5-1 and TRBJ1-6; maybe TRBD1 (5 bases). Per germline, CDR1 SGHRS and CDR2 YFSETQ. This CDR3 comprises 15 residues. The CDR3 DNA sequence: TGTGCCAGCTCACTCCAGGGCTCCTATAATTCACCCCTCCACTTT. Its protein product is CASSLQGSYNSPLHF.

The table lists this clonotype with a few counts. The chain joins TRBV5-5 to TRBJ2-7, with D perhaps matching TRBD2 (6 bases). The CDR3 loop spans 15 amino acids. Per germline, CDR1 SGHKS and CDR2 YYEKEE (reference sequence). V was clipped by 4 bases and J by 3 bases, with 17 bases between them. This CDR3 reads CASSLRQSEGYEQYF. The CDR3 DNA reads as TGTGCCAGCAGCCTGCGACAGTCGGAGGGCTACGAGCAGTACTTC.

The CDR3 DNA sequence: TGCAGTGCTAGAGCAATCGGACAGTCGAACACCGGGGAGCTGTTTTTT. It yields the protein CSARAIGQSNTGELFF. This chain uses TRBV20-1 with TRBJ2-2; possible D gene TRBD1, 6 bases. This CDR3 spans 16 amino acids. The germline CDR1 and CDR2 sequences are DFQATT and SNEGSKA (reference sequence). The V and J ends lost 1 base and 0 bases respectively, with 12 bases between them.

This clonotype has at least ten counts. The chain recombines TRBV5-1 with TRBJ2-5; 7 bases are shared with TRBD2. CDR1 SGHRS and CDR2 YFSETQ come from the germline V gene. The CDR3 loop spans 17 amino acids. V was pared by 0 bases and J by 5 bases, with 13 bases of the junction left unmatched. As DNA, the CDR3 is TGCGCCAGCAGCTTGGCCGTGTCCGCGGGGGAAGGGGAGACCCAGTACTTC. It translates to CASSLAVSAGEGETQYF.

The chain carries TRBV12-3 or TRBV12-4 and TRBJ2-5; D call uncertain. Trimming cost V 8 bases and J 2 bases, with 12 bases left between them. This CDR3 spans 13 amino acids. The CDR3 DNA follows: TGTGCCAGCTGCTTACAGATGCAAGAGACCCAGTACTTC. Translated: CASCLQMQETQYF.

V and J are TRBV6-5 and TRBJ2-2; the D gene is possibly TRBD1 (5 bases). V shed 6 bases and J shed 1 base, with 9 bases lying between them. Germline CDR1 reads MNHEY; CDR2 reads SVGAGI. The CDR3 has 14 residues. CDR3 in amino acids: CASRQGMNTGELFF. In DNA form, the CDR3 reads TGTGCCAGCAGGCAGGGCATGAACACCGGGGAGCTGTTTTTT.

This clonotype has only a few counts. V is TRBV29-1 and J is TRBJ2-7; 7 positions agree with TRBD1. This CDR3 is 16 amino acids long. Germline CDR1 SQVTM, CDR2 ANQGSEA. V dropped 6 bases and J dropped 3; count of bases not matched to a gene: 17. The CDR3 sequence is CSVGSPIGTDRYEQYF. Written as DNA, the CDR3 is TGCAGCGTGGGATCGCCGATCGGGACAGATCGCTACGAGCAGTACTTC.

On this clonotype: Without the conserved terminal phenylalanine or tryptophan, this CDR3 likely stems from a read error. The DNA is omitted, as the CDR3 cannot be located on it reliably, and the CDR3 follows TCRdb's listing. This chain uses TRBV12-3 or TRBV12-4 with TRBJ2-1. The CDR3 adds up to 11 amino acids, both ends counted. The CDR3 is CASSFELGSSG.

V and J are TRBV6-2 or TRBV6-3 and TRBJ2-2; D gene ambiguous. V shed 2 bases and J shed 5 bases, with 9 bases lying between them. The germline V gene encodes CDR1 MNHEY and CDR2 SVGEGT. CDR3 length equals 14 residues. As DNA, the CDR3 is TGTGCCAGCAGTTACCTGACTTTAACCGGGGAGCTGTTTTTT. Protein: CASSYLTLTGELFF.

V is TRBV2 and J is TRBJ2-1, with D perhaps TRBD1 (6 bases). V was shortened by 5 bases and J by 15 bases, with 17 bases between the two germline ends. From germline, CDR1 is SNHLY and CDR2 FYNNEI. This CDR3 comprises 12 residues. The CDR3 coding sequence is TGTGCCAGCAGTTTCGGACAGACCAGAGGGTTCTTC. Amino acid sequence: CASSFGQTRGFF. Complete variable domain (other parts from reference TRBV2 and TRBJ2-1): EPEVTQTPSHQVTQMGQEVILRCVPISNHLYFYWYRQILGQKVEFLVSFYNNEISEKSEIFDDQFSVERPDGSNFTLKIRSTKLEDSAMYFCASSFGQTRGFFGPGTRLTVL.

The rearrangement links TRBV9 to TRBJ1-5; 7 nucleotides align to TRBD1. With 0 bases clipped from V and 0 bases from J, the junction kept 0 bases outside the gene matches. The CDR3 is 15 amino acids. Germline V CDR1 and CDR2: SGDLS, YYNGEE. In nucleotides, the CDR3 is TGTGCCAGCAGCGTAGGGACAGGTAGCAATCAGCCCCAGCATTTT. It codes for CASSVGTGSNQPQHF.

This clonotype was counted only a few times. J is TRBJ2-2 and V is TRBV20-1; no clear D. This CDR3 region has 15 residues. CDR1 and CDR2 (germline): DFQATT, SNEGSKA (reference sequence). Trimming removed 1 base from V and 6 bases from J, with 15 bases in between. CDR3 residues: CSARASGPEAGELFF. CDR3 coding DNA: TGCAGTGCTAGAGCATCAGGCCCCGAGGCCGGGGAGCTGTTTTTT.

As DNA, the CDR3 is TGTGCCAGCAGCCTAGATGTCAGGGTAAACATTCAGTACTTC. Translated: CASSLDVRVNIQYF. The rearrangement links TRBV3-1 to TRBJ2-4; maybe TRBD1 (5 bases). This CDR3 is 14 amino acids long. Germline-derived CDR1 and CDR2 are LGHDT and YNNKEL (reference sequence). V lost 4 bases, J lost 6 bases, and 13 bases lay in between.

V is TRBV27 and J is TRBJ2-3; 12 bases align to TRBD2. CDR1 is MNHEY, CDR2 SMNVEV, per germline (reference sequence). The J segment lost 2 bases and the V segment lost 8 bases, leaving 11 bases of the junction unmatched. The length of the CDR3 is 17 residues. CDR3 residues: CASVPTSGGTYTDTQYF. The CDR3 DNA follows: TGTGCCAGCGTCCCGACTAGCGGGGGAACCTACACAGATACGCAGTATTTT.

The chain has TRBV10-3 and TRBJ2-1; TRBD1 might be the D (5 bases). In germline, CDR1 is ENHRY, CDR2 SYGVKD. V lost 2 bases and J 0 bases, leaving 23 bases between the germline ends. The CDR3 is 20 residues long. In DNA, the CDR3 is TGTGCCATCAGTGAGCCTCAGATAGGAACAGGCCTTAGCTCCTACAATGAGCAGTTCTTC. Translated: CAISEPQIGTGLSSYNEQFF.

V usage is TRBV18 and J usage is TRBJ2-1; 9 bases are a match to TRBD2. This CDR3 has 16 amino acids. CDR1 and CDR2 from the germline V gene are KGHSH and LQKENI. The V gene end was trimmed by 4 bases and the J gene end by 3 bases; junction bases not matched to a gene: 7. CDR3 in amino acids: CASSRASGAGYNEQFF. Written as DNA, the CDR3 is TGTGCCAGCTCACGAGCTAGCGGGGCTGGCTACAATGAGCAGTTCTTC.

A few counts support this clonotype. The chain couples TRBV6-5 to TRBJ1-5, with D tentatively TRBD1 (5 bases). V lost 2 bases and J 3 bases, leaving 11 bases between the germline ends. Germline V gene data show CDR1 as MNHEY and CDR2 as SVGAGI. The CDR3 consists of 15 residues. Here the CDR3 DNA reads TGTGCCAGCAGTTACACGGGACGGATCAATCAGCCCCAGCATTTT. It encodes CASSYTGRINQPQHF.

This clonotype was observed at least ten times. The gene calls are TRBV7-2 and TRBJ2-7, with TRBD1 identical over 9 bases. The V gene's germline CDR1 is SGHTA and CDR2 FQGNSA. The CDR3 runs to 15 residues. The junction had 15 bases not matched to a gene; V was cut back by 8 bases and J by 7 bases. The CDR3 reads CASSGRTGAQGEQYF. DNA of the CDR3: TGTGCCAGCTCCGGCCGGACAGGGGCCCAAGGGGAGCAGTACTTC.

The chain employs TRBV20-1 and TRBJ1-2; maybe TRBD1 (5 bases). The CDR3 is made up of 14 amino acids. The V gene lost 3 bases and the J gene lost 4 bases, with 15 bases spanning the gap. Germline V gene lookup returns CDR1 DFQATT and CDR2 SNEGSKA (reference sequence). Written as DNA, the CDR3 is TGCAGTGCTAGGGGGACTCCTTCCGTCTATGGCTACACCTTC. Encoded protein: CSARGTPSVYGYTF.

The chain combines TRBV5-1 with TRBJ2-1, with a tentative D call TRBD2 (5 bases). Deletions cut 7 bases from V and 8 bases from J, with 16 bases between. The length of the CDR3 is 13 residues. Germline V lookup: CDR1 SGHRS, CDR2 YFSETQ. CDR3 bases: TGCGCCAGCTCGAGGGCCTGGAGCGATGAGCAGTTCTTC. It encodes CASSRAWSDEQFF.

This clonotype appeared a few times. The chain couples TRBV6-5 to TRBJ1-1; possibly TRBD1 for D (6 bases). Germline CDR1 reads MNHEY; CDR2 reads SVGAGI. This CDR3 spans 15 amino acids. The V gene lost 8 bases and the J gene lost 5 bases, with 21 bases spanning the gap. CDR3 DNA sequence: TGTGCCAGCCATACCCCGCAGGGGCGGGGGACTGAAGCTTTCTTT. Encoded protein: CASHTPQGRGTEAFF.

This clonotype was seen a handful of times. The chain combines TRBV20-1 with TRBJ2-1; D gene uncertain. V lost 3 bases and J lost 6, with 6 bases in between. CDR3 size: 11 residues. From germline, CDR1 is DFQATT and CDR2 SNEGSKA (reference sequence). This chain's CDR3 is CSASPRNEQFF. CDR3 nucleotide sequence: TGCAGTGCTAGTCCCCGCAATGAGCAGTTCTTC.

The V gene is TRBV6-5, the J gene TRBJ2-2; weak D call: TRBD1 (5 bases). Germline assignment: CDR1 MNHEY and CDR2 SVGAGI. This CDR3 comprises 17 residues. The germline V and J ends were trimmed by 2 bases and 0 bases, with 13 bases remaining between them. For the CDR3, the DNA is TGTGCCAGCAGTTACAACCGACAGAGTACGAACACCGGGGAGCTGTTTTTT. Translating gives CASSYNRQSTNTGELFF.

CDR3 loop: CASSLLITDTQYF. In nucleotides, the CDR3 is TGTGCCAGCAGCCTATTGATCACAGATACGCAGTATTTT. This rearrangement joins TRBV3-1 to TRBJ2-3; D unresolved. This CDR3 spans 13 amino acids. With 4 bases removed from V and 2 bases from J, the gap between germline ends came to 7 bases. From germline, CDR1 is LGHDT and CDR2 YNNKEL (reference sequence).

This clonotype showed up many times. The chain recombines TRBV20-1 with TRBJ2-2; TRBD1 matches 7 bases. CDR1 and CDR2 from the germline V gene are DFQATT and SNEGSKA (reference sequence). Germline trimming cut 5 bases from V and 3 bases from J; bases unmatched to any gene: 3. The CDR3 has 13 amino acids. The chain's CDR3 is CSADRVDTGELFF. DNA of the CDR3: TGCAGTGCTGACAGGGTAGACACCGGGGAGCTGTTTTTT.

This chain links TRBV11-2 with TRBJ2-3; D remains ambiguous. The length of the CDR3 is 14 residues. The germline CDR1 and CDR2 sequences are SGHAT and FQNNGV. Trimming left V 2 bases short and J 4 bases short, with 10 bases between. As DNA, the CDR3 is TGTGCCAGCAGCTTACTCGTTCGGGCAGATACGCAGTATTTT. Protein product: CASSLLVRADTQYF.